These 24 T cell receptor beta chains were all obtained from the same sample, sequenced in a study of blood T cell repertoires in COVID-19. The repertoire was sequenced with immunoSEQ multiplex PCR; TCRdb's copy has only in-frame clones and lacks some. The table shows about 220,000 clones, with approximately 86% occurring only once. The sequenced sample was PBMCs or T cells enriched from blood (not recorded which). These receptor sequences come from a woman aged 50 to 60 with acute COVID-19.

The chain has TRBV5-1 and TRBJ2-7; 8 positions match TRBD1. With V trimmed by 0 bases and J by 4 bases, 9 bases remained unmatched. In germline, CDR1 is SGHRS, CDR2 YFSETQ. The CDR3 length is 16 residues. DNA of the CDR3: TGCGCCAGCAGCTTGGTTCGGGCAGGGGGCGCTTACGAGCAGTACTTC. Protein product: CASSLVRAGGAYEQYF.

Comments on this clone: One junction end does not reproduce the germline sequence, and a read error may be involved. DNA for the CDR3: TGTGCCAGCAGTTTGGAGGGCCTAGCGGTGGGAGAGACCCAGTACTTC. Its translation: CASSLEGLAVGETQYF. The chain couples TRBV5-8 to TRBJ2-5, with 7 nucleotides matching TRBD2. Germline values: CDR1 SGHTS, CDR2 YDEGEE. The CDR3 spans 16 residues.

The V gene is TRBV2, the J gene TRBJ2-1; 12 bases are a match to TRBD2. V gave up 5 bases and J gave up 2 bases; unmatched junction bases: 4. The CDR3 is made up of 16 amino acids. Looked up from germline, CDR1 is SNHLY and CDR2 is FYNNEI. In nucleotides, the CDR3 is TGTGCCAGCAGTCCTCGACTAGCGGGGGCCTACAATGAGCAGTTCTTC. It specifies CASSPRLAGAYNEQFF.

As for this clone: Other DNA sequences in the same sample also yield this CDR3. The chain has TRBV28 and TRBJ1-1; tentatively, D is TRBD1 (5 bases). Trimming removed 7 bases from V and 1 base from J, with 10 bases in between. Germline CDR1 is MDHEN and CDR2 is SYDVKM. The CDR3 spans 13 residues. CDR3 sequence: CASIPGQNTEAFF. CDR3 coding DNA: TGTGCCAGCATCCCCGGACAGAACACTGAAGCTTTCTTT.

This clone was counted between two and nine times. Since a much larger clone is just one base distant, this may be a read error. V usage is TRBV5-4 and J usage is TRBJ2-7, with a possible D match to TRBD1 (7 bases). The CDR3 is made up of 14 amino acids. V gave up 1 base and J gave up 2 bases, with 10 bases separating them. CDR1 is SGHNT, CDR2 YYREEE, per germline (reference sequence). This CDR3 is CASSLSRGAYEQYF. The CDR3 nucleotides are TGTGCCAGCAGCTTGTCCAGGGGGGCCTACGAGCAGTACTTC.

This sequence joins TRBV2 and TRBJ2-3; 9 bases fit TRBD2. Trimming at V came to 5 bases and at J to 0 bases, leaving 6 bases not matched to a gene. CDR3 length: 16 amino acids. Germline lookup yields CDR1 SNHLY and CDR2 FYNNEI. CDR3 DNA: TGTGCCAGCAGTCAGGGACTAGCTGCTAGCACAGATACGCAGTATTTT. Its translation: CASSQGLAASTDTQYF. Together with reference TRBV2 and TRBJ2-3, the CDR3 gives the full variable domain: EPEVTQTPSHQVTQMGQEVILRCVPISNHLYFYWYRQILGQKVEFLVSFYNNEISEKSEIFDDQFSVERPDGSNFTLKIRSTKLEDSAMYFCASSQGLAASTDTQYFGPGTRLTVL.

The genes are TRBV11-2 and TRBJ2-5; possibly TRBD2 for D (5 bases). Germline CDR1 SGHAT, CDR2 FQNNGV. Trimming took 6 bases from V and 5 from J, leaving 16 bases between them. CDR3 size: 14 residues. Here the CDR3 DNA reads TGTGCCAGCAGTTCTGTACGGGGTCGGGAGACCCAGTACTTC. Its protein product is CASSSVRGRETQYF.

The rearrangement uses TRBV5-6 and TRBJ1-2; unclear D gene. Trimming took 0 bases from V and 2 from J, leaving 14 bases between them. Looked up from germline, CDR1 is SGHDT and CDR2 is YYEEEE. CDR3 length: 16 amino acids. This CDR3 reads CASSLATGVLNYGYTF. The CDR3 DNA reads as TGTGCCAGCAGCTTGGCCACCGGGGTTCTCAACTATGGCTACACCTTC.

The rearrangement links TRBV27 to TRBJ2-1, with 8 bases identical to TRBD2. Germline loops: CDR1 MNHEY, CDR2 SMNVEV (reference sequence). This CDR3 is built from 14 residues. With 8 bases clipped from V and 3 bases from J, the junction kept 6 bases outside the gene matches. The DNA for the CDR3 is TGTGCCAGCTCCCCCACTAGCGGCTACAATGAGCAGTTCTTC. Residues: CASSPTSGYNEQFF.

This CDR3 is CASSVEGGIGNTIYF. In DNA, the CDR3 is TGTGCCAGCAGCGTAGAAGGGGGCATCGGAAACACCATATATTTT. The gene calls are TRBV9 and TRBJ1-3, with 7 bases matching TRBD1. Germline V gene lookup returns CDR1 SGDLS and CDR2 YYNGEE. This CDR3 comprises 15 residues. V lost 0 bases and J lost 4; bases outside the gene matches: 4.

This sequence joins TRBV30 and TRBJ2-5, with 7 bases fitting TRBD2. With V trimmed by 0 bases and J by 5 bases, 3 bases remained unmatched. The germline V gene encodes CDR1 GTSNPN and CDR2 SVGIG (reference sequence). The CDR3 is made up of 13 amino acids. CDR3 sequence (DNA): TGTGCCTGGAGTGTAATAGCGGGCGAGACCCAGTACTTC. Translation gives CAWSVIAGETQYF.

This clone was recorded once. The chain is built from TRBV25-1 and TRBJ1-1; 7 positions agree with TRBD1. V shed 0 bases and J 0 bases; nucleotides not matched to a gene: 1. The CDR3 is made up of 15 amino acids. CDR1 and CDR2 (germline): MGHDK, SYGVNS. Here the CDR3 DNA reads TGTGCCAGCAGTGAATATAGGGGGCTGAACACTGAAGCTTTCTTT. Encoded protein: CASSEYRGLNTEAFF.

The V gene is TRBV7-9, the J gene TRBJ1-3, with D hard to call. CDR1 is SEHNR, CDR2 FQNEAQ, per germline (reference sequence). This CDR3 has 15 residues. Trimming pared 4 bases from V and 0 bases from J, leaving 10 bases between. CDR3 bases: TGTGCCAGCAGCTCCCACATCCACTCTGGAAACACCATATATTTT. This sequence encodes CASSSHIHSGNTIYF.

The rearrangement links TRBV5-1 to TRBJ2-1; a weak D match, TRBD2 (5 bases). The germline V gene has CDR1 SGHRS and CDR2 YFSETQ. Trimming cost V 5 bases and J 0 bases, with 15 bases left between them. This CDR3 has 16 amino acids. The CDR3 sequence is CASRPTSGSSYNEQFF. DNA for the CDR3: TGCGCCAGCAGACCAACTTCGGGAAGCTCCTACAATGAGCAGTTCTTC. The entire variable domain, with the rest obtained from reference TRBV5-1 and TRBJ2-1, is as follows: KAGVTQTPRYLIKTRGQQVTLSCSPISGHRSVSWYQQTPGQGLQFLFEYFSETQRNKGNFPGRFSGRQFSNSRSEMNVSTLELGDSALYLCASRPTSGSSYNEQFFGPGTRLTVL.

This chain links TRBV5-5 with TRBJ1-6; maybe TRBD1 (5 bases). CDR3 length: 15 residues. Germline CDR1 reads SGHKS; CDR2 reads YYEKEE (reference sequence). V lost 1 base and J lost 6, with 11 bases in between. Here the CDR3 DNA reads TGTGCCAGCAGCTTGCGGTCCGGGGGTAATTCACCCCTCCACTTT. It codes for CASSLRSGGNSPLHF.

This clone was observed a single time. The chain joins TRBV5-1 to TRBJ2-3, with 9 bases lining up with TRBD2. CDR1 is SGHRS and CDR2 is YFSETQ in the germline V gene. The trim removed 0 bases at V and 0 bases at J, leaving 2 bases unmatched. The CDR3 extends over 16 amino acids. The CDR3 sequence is CASSLGTSASTDTQYF. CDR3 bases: TGCGCCAGCAGCTTGGGGACTAGCGCGAGCACAGATACGCAGTATTTT.

CDR3 sequence: CASSWDRTSGANVLTF. The CDR3 DNA is TGTGCCAGCAGTTGGGACAGGACCTCTGGGGCCAACGTCCTGACTTTC. This sequence joins TRBV6-2 or TRBV6-3 and TRBJ2-6; 8 bases match TRBD1. V was pared by 4 bases and J by 0 bases, with 2 bases of the junction left unmatched. Germline V lookup: CDR1 MNHEY, CDR2 SVGEGT. The CDR3 is made up of 16 amino acids.

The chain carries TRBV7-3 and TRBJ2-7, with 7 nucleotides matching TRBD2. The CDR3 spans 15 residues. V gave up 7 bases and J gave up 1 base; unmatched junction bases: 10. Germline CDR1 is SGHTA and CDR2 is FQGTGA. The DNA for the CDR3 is TGTGCCAGCACCCCCAGGGAGGGAGGGTCCTACGAGCAGTACTTC. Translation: CASTPREGGSYEQYF.

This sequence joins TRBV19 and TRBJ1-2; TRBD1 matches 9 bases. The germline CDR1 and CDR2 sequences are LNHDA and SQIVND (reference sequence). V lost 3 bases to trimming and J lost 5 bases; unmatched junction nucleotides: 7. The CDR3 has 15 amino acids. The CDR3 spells CASSIQTGQGYGYTF. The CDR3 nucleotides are TGTGCCAGTAGTATTCAGACGGGACAGGGATATGGCTACACCTTC. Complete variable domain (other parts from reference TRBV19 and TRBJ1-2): DGGITQSPKYLFRKEGQNVTLSCEQNLNHDAMYWYRQDPGQGLRLIYYSQIVNDFQKGDIAEGYSVSREKKESFPLTVTSAQKNPTAFYLCASSIQTGQGYGYTFGSGTRLTVV.

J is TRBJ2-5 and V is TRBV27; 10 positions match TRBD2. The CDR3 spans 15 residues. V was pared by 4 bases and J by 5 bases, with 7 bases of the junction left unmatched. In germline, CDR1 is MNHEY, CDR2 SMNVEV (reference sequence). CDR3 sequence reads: CASSYKTSGSETQYF. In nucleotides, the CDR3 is TGTGCCAGCAGTTACAAGACTAGCGGGTCGGAGACCCAGTACTTC.

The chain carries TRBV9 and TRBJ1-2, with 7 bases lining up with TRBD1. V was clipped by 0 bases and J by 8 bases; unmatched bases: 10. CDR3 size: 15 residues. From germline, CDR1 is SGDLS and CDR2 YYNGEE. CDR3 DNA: TGTGCCAGCAGCGTAGAGTCCGAGACAGGGTCGGGCTACACCTTC. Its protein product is CASSVESETGSGYTF. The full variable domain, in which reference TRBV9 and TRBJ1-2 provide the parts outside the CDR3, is DSGVTQTPKHLITATGQRVTLRCSPRSGDLSVYWYQQSLDQGLQFLIQYYNGEERAKGNILERFSAQQFPDLHSELNLSSLELGDSALYFCASSVESETGSGYTFGSGTRLTVV.

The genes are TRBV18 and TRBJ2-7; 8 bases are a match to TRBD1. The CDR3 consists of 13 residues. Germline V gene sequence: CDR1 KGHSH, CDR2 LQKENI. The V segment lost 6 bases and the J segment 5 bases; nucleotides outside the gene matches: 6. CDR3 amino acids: CASSQDRGNEQYF. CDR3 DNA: TGTGCCAGCTCCCAAGACAGGGGCAACGAGCAGTACTTC.

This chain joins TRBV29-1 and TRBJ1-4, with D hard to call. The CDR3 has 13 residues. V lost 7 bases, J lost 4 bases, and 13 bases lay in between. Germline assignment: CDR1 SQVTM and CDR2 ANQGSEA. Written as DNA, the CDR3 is TGCAGCGCAAGCCCCCAGGTTAATGAAAAACTGTTTTTT. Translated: CSASPQVNEKLFF.

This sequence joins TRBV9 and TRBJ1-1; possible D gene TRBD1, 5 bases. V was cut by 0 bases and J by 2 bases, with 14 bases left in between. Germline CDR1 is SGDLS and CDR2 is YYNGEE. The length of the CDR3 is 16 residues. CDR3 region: CASSVGPRGVNTEAFF. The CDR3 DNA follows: TGTGCCAGCAGCGTAGGGCCCCGGGGGGTTAACACTGAAGCTTTCTTT.